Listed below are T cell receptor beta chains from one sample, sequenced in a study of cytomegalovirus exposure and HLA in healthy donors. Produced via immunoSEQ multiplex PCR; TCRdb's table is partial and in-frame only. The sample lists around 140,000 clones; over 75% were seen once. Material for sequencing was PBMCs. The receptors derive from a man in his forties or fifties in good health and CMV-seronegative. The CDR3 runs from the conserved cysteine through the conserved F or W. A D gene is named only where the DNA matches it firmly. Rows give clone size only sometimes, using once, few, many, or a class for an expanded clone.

CDR3: CASSFAGGSYTGELFF
DNA: TGTGCCAGCAGCTTCGCGGGAGGGAGTTACACCGGGGAGCTGTTTTTT
D: TRBD2
size: -
V: TRBV5-4
J: TRBJ2-2

CDR3: CASSIGHPEAFF
DNA: TGTGCCAGCAGTATAGGACATCCCGAAGCTTTCTTT
D: -
size: -
V: TRBV6-6
J: TRBJ1-1

CDR3: CSSSPTSGRAVGELFF
DNA: TGTTCCAGCAGCCCAACTAGCGGGAGGGCCGTCGGGGAGCTGTTTTTT
D: TRBD2
size: -
V: TRBV7-9
J: TRBJ2-2

CDR3: CASSWDFQETQYF
DNA: TGTGCCAGCAGCTGGGACTTCCAAGAGACCCAGTACTTC
D: -
size: -
V: TRBV5-4
J: TRBJ2-5

CDR3: CASSLGGYEQYF
DNA: TGTGCCAGCAGTTTAGGGGGGTACGAGCAGTACTTC
D: -
size: few
V: TRBV27
J: TRBJ2-7

CDR3: CASEDRGQETQYF
DNA: TGTGCCAGCGAAGACAGGGGCCAAGAGACCCAGTACTTC
D: TRBD1
size: -
V: TRBV28
J: TRBJ2-5

CDR3: CASSLGQATDTQYF
DNA: TGCGCCAGCAGCTTAGGACAGGCCACAGATACGCAGTATTTT
D: TRBD1
size: -
V: TRBV5-1
J: TRBJ2-3

CDR3: CASRLDLGDRGSYEQYF
DNA: TGTGCAAGTCGCTTAGACTTAGGGGACAGGGGCTCCTACGAGCAGTACTTC
D: -
size: -
V: TRBV12-2
J: TRBJ2-7

CDR3: CASSLQGTVNEQYF
DNA: TGTGCCAGCAGCTTACAGGGGACAGTAAACGAGCAGTACTTC
D: TRBD1
size: -
V: TRBV11-2
J: TRBJ2-7

CDR3: CASRARLDSYNEQFF
DNA: TGTGCCAGCAGGGCCCGACTTGATTCCTACAATGAGCAGTTCTTC
D: -
size: -
V: TRBV6-1
J: TRBJ2-1